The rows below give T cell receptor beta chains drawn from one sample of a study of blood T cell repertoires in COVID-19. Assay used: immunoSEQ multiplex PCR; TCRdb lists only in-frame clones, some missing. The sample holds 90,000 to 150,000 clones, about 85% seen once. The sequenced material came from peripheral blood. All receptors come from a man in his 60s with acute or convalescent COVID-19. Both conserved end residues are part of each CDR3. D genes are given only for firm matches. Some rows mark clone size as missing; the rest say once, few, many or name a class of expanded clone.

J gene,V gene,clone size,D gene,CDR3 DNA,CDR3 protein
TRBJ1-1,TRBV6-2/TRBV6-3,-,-,TGTGCCAGCAGCTTTACTACTCCGGGGACTGAAGCTTTCTTT,CASSFTTPGTEAFF
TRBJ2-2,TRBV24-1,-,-,TGTGCCACCAGTGACTCGGACACAAACACCGGGGAGCTGTTTTTT,CATSDSDTNTGELFF
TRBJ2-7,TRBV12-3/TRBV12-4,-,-,TGTGCCAGCAGGGACAGCCTCCACGAGCAGTACTTC,CASRDSLHEQYF
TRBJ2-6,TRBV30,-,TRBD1,TGTGCCTGCCACTCCGGGACAGGCCCCTCTGGGGCCAACGTCCTGACTTTC,CACHSGTGPSGANVLTF
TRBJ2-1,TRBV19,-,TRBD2,TGTGCCAGTAGTGGACCAAGCGGGAGAAATGAGCAGTTCTTC,CASSGPSGRNEQFF
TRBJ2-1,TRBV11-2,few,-,TGTGCCAGCAGCTTATTTATCGGCAATGAGCAGTTCTTC,CASSLFIGNEQFF
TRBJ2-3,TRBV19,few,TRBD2,TGTGCCAGTAGTATATCCGGGACTAGCGGAGCAGATACGCAGTATTTT,CASSISGTSGADTQYF
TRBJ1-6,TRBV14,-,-,TGTGCCAGCAGTTGGCGGGCCGACAATTCACCCCTCCACTTT,CASSWRADNSPLHF
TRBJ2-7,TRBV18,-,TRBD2,TGTGCCAGCTCGCCCGGGACTACATCCTACGAGCAGTACTTC,CASSPGTTSYEQYF
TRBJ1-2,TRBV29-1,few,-,TGCAGCGCCGAGGGCAGCAACTATGGCTACACCTTC,CSAEGSNYGYTF
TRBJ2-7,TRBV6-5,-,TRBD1,TGTGCCAGCAGTTACACCGGACAGGGTGTAGGCTACGAGCAGTACTTC,CASSYTGQGVGYEQYF
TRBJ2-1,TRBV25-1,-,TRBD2,TGTGCCAGCAGTGAATGGGGAGGGAGGACCTACAATGAGCAGTTCTTC,CASSEWGGRTYNEQFF
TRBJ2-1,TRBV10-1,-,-,TGCGCCAGCGGCTCATACAATGAGCAGTTCTTC,CASGSYNEQFF
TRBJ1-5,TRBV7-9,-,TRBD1,TGTGCCAGCAGCTTAACCTCCGGGACAGGGGGCGCCGGCAATCAGCCCCAGCATTTT,CASSLTSGTGGAGNQPQHF
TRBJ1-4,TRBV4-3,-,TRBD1,TGCGCCAGCAGCCAAGCTGGACAGGGGGGATTTGAAAAACTGTTTTTT,CASSQAGQGGFEKLFF